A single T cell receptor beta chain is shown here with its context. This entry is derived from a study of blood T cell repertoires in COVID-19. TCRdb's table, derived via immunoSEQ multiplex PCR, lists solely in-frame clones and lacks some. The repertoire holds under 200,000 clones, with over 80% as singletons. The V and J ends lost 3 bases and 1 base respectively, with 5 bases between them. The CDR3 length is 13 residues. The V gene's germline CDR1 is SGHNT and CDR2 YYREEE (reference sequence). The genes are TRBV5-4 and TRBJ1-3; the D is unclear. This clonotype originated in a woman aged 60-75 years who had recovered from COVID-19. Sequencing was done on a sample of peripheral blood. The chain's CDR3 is CASSSLSGNTIYF. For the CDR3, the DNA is TGTGCCAGCAGCTCCCTTTCTGGAAACACCATATATTTT.